One sample yielded the 11 T cell receptor beta chains listed below, sequenced in a study of blood T cells in healthy people across ages (dated by TCRdb to the mid-2010s). Library creation used 5' RACE. TCRdb names Illumina HiSeq 2500 as the instrument used. The second PCR ran for about 6 to 11 cycles and used a J-beta primer mix along with a sample-barcoded 5' primer. TCRdb passed the public sequencing reads through fastp at Q25 and MiXCR, retaining productive beta sequences. One record per CDR3 amino acid sequence lists the most common genes and DNA. In all, the sample holds roughly 730,000 distinct CDR3 sequences, and roughly 56% of those were seen once. The top ten constitute more than 25% of the sample. Source material: blood. These receptor sequences come from a man in his forties or fifties in good health.

This clonotype was picked up a small number of times. This chain links TRBV9 with TRBJ2-3; D gene unclear. In germline, CDR1 is SGDLS, CDR2 YYNGEE. The CDR3 consists of 14 residues. The V end was cut by 2 bases, the J end by 0 bases, with 7 bases between. CDR3 coding DNA: TGTGCCAGCAGCGTTGGCCCCAGCACAGATACGCAGTATTTT. Residues: CASSVGPSTDTQYF.

The rearrangement links TRBV5-1 to TRBJ2-3; 9 nucleotides match TRBD2. CDR1 SGHRS and CDR2 YFSETQ come from the germline V gene. This CDR3 has 16 amino acids. Germline trimming cut 2 bases from V and 0 bases from J; bases unmatched to any gene: 4. CDR3 sequence (DNA): TGCGCCAGCAGCTTTAGCGGGAGCGAGAGCACAGATACGCAGTATTTT. Amino acids: CASSFSGSESTDTQYF.

In its sample, this clonotype was seen a few times. This chain links TRBV6-2 or TRBV6-3 with TRBJ2-7; D tentatively reads TRBD1 or TRBD2 (5 bases each). This CDR3 has 15 amino acids. Germline CDR1 and CDR2: MNHEY and SVGEGT. The V end was cut by 6 bases, the J end by 2 bases, with 17 bases between. The CDR3 nucleotides are TGTGCCAGCAGCAGGGACGCCAAACCCCCCTACGAGCAGTACTTC. Its protein product is CASSRDAKPPYEQYF.

The chain combines TRBV5-1 with TRBJ1-4; the D is unclear. CDR1 SGHRS and CDR2 YFSETQ come from the germline V gene. Trimming stripped 2 bases from V and 7 bases from J, with 15 bases between. This CDR3 comprises 15 residues. The CDR3 spells CASSFFRGSPEKLFF. DNA for the CDR3: TGCGCCAGCAGCTTCTTTCGCGGGAGCCCTGAAAAACTGTTTTTT.

This clonotype was recorded once. The rearrangement links TRBV9 to TRBJ1-2; no definite D call. Germline assignment: CDR1 SGDLS and CDR2 YYNGEE. Trimming removed 3 bases from V and 8 bases from J, with 14 bases in between. This CDR3 is 13 amino acids long. For the CDR3, the DNA is TGTGCCAGCAGCGACCCAAACCCGGACGGCTACACCTTC. Translated: CASSDPNPDGYTF.

In DNA, the CDR3 is TGTGCCAGCAGTTCGCGCAGACAGGGGGAGACCCAGTACTTC. It encodes CASSSRRQGETQYF. The chain employs TRBV28 and TRBJ2-4; 8 nucleotides agree with TRBD1. Gene TRBJ2-5 matches the end of the DNA better, so the J call may be wrong. Germline CDR1 reads MDHEN; CDR2 reads SYDVKM. There are 14 residues in the CDR3.

With regard to this clonotype: Relative to the germline gene, one junction end is altered; a read error may explain this. This chain joins TRBV7-7 and TRBJ2-5, with 7 bases fitting TRBD2. CDR1 is SSHAT and CDR2 is FNYEAQ in the germline V gene (reference sequence). The CDR3 loop spans 16 amino acids. The CDR3 region is CASSLSFLSGEETQYF. The CDR3 DNA is TGTGCTAGCAGCTTAAGTTTTTTAAGCGGGGAAGAGACCCAGTACTTC.

This rearrangement joins TRBV12-3 or TRBV12-4 to TRBJ2-4, with a tentative D call TRBD1 (5 bases). CDR3 length: 17 amino acids. The V and J ends lost 4 bases and 0 bases respectively, with 16 bases between them. This CDR3 is CASSYYRTRSAKNIQYF. CDR3 in DNA: TGTGCCAGCAGTTACTATCGGACACGTTCAGCCAAAAACATTCAGTACTTC.

This clonotype has a handful of counts. This sequence joins TRBV28 and TRBJ2-7; TRBD2 might be the D (5 bases). V was pared by 6 bases and J by 5 bases, with 11 bases between. The CDR3 runs to 12 residues. Germline CDR1 reads MDHEN; CDR2 reads SYDVKM. DNA for the CDR3: TGTGCCAGCAGAACGGAGGTGGACGAGCAGTACTTC. Protein product: CASRTEVDEQYF.

This chain connects TRBV20-1 to TRBJ2-1; 12 bases align to TRBD2. V gave up 4 bases and J gave up 4 bases; unmatched junction bases: 5. The length of the CDR3 is 15 residues. The germline V gene encodes CDR1 DFQATT and CDR2 SNEGSKA (reference sequence). The CDR3, as DNA: TGCAGTGCTAATCAAGGACTAGCGGGGTACAATGAGCAGTTCTTC. Protein sequence: CSANQGLAGYNEQFF.

This clonotype was detected only once. V usage is TRBV7-3 and J usage is TRBJ1-1; D call uncertain. The CDR3 consists of 13 residues. Trimming took 1 base from V and 5 from J, leaving 8 bases between them. The germline V gene encodes CDR1 SGHTA and CDR2 FQGTGA. The CDR3 bases are TGTGCCAGCAGCTTAAGCGTATCGACTGAAGCTTTCTTT. Translation gives CASSLSVSTEAFF.